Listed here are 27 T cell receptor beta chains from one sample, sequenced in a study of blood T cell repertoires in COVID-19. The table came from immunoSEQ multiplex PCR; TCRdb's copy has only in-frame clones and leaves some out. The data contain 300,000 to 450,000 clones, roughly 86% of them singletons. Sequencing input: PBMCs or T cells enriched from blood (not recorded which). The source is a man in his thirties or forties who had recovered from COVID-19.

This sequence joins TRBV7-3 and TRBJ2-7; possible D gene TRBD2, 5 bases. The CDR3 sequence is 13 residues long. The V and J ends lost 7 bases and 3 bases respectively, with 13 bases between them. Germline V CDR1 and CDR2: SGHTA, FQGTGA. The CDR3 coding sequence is TGTGCCAGCAAAGCCCGGGGAGACTACGAGCAGTACTTC. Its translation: CASKARGDYEQYF.

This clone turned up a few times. As DNA, the CDR3 is TGCGCCAGCAGCCAAGGACATAACTATGGCTACACCTTC. Protein product: CASSQGHNYGYTF. The rearrangement uses TRBV4-1 and TRBJ1-2; D ambiguous. V lost 1 base, J lost 1 base, and 4 bases lay in between. CDR3 size: 13 residues. The V gene's germline CDR1 is MGHRA and CDR2 YSYEKL.

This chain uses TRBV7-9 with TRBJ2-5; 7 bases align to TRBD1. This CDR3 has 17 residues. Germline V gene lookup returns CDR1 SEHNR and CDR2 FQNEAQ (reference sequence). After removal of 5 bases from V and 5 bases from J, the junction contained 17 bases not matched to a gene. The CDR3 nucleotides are TGTGCCAGCAGCCGAGACGGACAGGCCAAAGGTGGGGAGACCCAGTACTTC. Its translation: CASSRDGQAKGGETQYF.

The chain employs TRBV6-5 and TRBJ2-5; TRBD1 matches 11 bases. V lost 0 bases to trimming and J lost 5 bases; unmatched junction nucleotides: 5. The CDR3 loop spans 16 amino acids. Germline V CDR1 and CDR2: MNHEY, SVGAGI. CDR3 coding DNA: TGTGCCAGCAGTTACTCGAAGGACAGGGGGCTGGAGACCCAGTACTTC. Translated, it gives CASSYSKDRGLETQYF.

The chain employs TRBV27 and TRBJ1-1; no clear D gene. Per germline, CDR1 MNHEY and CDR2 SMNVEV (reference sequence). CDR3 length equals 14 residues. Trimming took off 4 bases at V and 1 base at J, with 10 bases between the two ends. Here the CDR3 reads CASSYLGGNTEAFF. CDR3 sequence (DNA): TGTGCCAGCAGTTATCTCGGAGGGAACACTGAAGCTTTCTTT.

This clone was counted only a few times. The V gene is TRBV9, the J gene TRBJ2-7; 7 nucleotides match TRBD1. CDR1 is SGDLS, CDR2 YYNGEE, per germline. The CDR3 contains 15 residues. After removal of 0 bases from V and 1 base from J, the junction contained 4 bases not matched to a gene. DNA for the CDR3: TGTGCCAGCAGCGTAGGGAAACAGGGGTCCTACGAGCAGTACTTC. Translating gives CASSVGKQGSYEQYF.

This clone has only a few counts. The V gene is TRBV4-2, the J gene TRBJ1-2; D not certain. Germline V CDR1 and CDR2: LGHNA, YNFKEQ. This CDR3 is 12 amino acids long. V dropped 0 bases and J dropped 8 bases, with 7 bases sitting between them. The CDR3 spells CASSQEREGYTF. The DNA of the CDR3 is TGTGCCAGCAGCCAAGAGAGGGAAGGCTACACCTTC.

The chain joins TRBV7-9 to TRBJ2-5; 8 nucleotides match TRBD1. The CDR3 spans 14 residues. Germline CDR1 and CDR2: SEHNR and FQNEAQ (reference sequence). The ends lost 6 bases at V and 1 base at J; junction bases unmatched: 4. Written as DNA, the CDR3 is TGTGCCAGCAGACAGGACAGGGCCCAAGAGACCCAGTACTTC. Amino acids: CASRQDRAQETQYF. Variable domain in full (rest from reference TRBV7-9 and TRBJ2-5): DTGVSQNPRHKITKRGQNVTFRCDPISEHNRLYWYRQTLGQGPEFLTYFQNEAQLEKSRLLSDRFSAERPKGSFSTLEIQRTEQGDSAMYLCASRQDRAQETQYFGPGTRLLVL.

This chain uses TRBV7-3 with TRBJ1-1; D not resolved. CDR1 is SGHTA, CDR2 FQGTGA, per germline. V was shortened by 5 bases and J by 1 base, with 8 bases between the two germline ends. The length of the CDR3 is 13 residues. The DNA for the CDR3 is TGTGCCAGCAGCCAACAGAAGAACACTGAAGCTTTCTTT. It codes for CASSQQKNTEAFF. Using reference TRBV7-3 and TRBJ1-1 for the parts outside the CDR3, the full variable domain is GAGVSQTPSNKVTEKGKYVELRCDPISGHTALYWYRQSLGQGPEFLIYFQGTGAADDSGLPNDRFFAVRPEGSVSTLKIQRTERGDSAVYLCASSQQKNTEAFFGQGTRLTVV.

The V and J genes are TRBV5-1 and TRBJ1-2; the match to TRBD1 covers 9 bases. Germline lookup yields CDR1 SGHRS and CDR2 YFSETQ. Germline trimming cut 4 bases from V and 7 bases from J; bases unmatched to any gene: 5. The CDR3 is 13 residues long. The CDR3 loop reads CASSPGQGSGYTF. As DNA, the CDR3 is TGCGCCAGCAGCCCGGGACAGGGTAGTGGCTACACCTTC.

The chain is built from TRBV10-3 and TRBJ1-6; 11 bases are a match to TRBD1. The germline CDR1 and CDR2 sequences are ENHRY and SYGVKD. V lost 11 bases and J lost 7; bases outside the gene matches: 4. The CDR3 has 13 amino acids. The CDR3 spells CAAWDRGNSPLHF. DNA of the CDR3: TGTGCCGCCTGGGACAGGGGGAATTCACCCCTCCACTTT.

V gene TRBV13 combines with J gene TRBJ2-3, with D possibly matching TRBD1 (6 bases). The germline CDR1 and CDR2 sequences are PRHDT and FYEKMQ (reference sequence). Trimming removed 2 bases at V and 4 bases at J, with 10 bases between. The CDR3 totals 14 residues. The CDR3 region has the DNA TGTGCCAGCAGCTTAACCAACAGGGCAGATACGCAGTATTTT. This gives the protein CASSLTNRADTQYF. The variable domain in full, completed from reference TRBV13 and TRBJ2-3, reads AAGVIQSPRHLIKEKRETATLKCYPIPRHDTVYWYQQGPGQDPQFLISFYEKMQSDKGSIPDRFSAQQFSDYHSELNMSSLELGDSALYFCASSLTNRADTQYFGPGTRLTVL.

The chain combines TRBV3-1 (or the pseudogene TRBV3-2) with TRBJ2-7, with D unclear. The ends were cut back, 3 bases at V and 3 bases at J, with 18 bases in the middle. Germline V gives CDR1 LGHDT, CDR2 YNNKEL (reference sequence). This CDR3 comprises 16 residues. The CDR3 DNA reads TGTGCCAGCAGCCATGACGGCGGCCATAAGGTCTACGAGCAGTACTTC. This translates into CASSHDGGHKVYEQYF.

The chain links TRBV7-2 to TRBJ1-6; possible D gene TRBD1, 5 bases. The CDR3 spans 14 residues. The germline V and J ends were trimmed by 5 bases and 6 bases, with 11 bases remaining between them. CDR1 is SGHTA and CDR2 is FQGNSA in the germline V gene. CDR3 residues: CASSRDFTNSPLHF. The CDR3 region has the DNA TGTGCCAGCAGCCGGGACTTCACTAATTCACCCCTCCACTTT.

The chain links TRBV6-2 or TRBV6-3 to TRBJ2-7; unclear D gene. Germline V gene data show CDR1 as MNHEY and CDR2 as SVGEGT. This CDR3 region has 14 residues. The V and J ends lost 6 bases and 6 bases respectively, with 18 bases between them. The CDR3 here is CASSSFDIRLEQYF. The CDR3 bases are TGTGCCAGCAGCTCCTTCGACATTCGTCTCGAGCAGTACTTC.

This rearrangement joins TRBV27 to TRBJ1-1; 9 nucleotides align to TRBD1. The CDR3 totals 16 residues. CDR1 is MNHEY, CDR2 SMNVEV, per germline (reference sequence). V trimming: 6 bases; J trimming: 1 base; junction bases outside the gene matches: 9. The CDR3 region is CASSNRGRSPNTEAFF. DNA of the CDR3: TGTGCCAGCAGCAACAGGGGGCGAAGCCCGAACACTGAAGCTTTCTTT.

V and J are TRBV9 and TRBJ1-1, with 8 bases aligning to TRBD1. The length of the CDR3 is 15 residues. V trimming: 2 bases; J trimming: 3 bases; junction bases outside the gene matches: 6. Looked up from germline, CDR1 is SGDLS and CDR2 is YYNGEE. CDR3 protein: CASSVGTGLYTEAFF. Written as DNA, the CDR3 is TGTGCCAGCAGCGTTGGGACAGGTTTATACACTGAAGCTTTCTTT.

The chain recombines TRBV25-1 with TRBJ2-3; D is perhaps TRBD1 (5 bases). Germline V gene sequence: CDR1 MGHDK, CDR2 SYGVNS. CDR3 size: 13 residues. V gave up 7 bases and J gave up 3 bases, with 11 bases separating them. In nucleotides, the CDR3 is TGTGCCAGCACCCACGCAGGGACAGATACGCAGTATTTT. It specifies CASTHAGTDTQYF.

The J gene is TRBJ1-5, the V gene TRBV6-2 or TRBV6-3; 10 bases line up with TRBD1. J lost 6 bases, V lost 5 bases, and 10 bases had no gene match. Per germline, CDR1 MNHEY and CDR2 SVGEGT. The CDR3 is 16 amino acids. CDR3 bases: TGTGCCAGCAGTCCATTCCGGGACAGGGGTACTCAGCCCCAGCATTTT. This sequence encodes CASSPFRDRGTQPQHF.

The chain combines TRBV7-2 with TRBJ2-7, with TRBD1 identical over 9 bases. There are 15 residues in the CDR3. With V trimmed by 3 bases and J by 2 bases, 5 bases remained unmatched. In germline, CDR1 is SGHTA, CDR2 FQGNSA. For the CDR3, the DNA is TGTGCCAGCAGCTTTACCGGGACAGGGCCCTACGAGCAGTACTTC. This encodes CASSFTGTGPYEQYF.

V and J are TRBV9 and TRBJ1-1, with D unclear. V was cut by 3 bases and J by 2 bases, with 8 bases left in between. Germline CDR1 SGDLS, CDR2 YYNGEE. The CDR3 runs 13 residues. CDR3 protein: CASSAKANTEAFF. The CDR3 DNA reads TGTGCCAGCAGCGCAAAAGCAAACACTGAAGCTTTCTTT.

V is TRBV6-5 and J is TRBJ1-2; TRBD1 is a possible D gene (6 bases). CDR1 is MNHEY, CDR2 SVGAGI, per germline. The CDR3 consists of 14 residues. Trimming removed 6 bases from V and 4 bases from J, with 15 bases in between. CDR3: CASSPDSLSYGYTF. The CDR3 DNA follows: TGTGCCAGCAGCCCGGACAGCCTATCCTATGGCTACACCTTC.

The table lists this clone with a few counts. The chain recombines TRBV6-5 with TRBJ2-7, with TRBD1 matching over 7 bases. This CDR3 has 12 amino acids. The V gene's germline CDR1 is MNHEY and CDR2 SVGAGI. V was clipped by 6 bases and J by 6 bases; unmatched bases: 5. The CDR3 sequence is CASSRQGREQYF. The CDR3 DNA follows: TGTGCCAGCAGCAGACAGGGTCGCGAGCAGTACTTC.

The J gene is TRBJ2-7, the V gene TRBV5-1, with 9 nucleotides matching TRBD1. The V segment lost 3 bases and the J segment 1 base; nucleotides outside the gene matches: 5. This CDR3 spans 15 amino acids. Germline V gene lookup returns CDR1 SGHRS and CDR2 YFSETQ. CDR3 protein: CASSSPGTGSYEQYF. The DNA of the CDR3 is TGCGCCAGCAGCTCCCCCGGGACAGGGTCCTACGAGCAGTACTTC.

CDR3 DNA sequence: TGCGCCAGCAGCTTGACAGGGACCGTAACTAATGAAAAACTGTTTTTT. Protein: CASSLTGTVTNEKLFF. The V call is TRBV5-1, the J call TRBJ1-4; the D gene is possibly TRBD1 (6 bases). Deletions cut 1 base from V and 1 base from J, with 11 bases between. The CDR3 loop spans 16 amino acids. The germline gives CDR1 SGHRS, CDR2 YFSETQ.

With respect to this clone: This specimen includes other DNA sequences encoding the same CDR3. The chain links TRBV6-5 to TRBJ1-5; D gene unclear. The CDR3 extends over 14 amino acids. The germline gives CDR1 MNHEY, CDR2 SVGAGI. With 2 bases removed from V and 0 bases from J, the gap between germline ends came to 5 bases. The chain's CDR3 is CASSYRDSNQPQHF. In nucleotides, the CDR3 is TGTGCCAGCAGTTACCGCGATAGCAATCAGCCCCAGCATTTT.

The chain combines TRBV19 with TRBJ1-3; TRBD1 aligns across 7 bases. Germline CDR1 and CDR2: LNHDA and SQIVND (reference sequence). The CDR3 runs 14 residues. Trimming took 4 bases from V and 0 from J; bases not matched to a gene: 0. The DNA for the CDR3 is TGTGCCAGTAGTAGACAGGGCTCTGGAAACACCATATATTTT. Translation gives CASSRQGSGNTIYF.